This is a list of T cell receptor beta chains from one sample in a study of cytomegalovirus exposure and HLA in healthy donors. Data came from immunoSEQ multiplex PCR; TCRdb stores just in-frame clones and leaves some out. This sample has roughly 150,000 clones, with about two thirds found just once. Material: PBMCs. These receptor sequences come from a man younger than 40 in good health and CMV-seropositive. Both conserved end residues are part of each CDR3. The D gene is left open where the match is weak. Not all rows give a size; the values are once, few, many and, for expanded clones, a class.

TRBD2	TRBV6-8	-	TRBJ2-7	TGTGCCAGCGTCCCCGCCGGGACTAGCGGGAGTTGCGACTACGAGCAGTACTTC	CASVPAGTSGSCDYEQYF
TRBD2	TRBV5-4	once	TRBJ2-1	TGTGCCAGCAGCCCAGGACTAGTAGGTCGCTACAATGAGCAGTTCTTC	CASSPGLVGRYNEQFF
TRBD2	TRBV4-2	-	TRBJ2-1	TGTGCCAGCAGCCTTGGGGCGGGAGGCTCAATTAATGAGCAGTTCTTC	CASSLGAGGSINEQFF
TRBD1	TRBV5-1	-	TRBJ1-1	TGCGCCAGCAGCCCTGGACAGGGGGGCACTGAAGCTTTCTTT	CASSPGQGGTEAFF
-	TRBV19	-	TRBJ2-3	TGTGCCAGTAGTATCAAGGGGCCTCAAGATACGCAGTATTTT	CASSIKGPQDTQYF
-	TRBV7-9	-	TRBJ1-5	TGTGCCAGCAGCTTAGGTGCCGGGAATCAGCCCCAGCATTTT	CASSLGAGNQPQHF
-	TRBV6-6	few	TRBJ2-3	TGTGCCAGCAGTTACTTGCACAGGCCGCCAGATACGCAGTATTTT	CASSYLHRPPDTQYF
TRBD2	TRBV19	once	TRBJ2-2	TGTGCCAGTAGTCCCGGGACTAGCGGACCGAACACCGGGGAGCTGTTTTTT	CASSPGTSGPNTGELFF
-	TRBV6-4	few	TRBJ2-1	TGTGCCAGCAGTGACTCGGGAGCCAGTAGTGAGCAGTTCTTC	CASSDSGASSEQFF
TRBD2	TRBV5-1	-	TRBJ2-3	TGCGCCAGCAGCTCCGGACTAGCGGGAGCGTCAGATACGCAGTATTTT	CASSSGLAGASDTQYF
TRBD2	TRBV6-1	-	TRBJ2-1	TGTGCCAGCAGTGAGGGACTAGCGGACAATGAGCAGTTCTTC	CASSEGLADNEQFF
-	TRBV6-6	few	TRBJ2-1	TGTGCCAGCACATACAGGATGTCCTACAATGAGCAGTTCTTC	CASTYRMSYNEQFF
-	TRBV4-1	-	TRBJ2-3	TGCGCCAGCAGCCAAGAGGGTTCTCTAGGGGGAGTCACAGATACGCAGTATTTT	CASSQEGSLGGVTDTQYF
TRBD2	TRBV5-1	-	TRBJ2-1	TGCGCCAGCAGCTTGGTAGCGGGAGCTAACAATGAGCAGTTCTTC	CASSLVAGANNEQFF
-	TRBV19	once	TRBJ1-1	TGTGCCAGTAGGCAAAATGGATCTAAGGGGGCTTTCTTT	CASRQNGSKGAFF
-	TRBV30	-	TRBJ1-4	TGTGCCTGGAGTGCAGGGTGGCATCGAACTAATGAAAAACTGTTTTTT	CAWSAGWHRTNEKLFF
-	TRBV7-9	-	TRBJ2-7	TGTGCCAGCAGCTTAGAAGTGGTGTACGAGCAGTACTTC	CASSLEVVYEQYF
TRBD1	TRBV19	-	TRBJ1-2	TGTGCCAGTAGCACTTCAGGGGGAATTAATGGCTACACCTTC	CASSTSGGINGYTF
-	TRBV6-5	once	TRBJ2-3	TGTGCCAGCGGGGGGAACGAAGATACGCAGTATTTT	CASGGNEDTQYF
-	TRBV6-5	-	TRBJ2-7	TGTGCCAGCAGTTTTCTAGAGGGGCAGTACTTC	CASSFLEGQYF
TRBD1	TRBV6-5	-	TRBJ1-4	TGTGCCAGCAGTCAAACGGGACAGGGGGAAAAACTGTTTTTT	CASSQTGQGEKLFF
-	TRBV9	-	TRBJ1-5	TGTGCCAGCAGTGGGACAAATAGCAATCAGCCCCAGCATTTT	CASSGTNSNQPQHF
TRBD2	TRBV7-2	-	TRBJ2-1	TGTGCCAGCGCTCCGAGCCTCAGACTAGCGGGAGTGCGCAATGAGCAGTTCTTC	CASAPSLRLAGVRNEQFF
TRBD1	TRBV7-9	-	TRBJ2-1	TGTGCCAGCAGCTCTCGACAGGGGCAGGTTGATGAGCAGTTCTTC	CASSSRQGQVDEQFF
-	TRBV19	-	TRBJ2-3	TGTGCCAGTAGTATTCAGACTACAGATACGCAGTATTTT	CASSIQTTDTQYF
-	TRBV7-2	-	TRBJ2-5	TGTGCCGGAGAGTCTAGCGCGCAAGAGACCCAGTACTTC	CAGESSAQETQYF
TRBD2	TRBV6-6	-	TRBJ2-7	TGTGCCAGCAGTACGGGACTAGCGGCCCTCTACGAGCAGTACTTC	CASSTGLAALYEQYF
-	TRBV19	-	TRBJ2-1	TGTGCCAGTAGTATGGGCCTAGCTCCCCGCAATGAGCAGTTCTTC	CASSMGLAPRNEQFF
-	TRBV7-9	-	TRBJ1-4	TGTGCCAGCAGCTTCCCCTCAGGGGCTAATGAAAAACTGTTTTTT	CASSFPSGANEKLFF